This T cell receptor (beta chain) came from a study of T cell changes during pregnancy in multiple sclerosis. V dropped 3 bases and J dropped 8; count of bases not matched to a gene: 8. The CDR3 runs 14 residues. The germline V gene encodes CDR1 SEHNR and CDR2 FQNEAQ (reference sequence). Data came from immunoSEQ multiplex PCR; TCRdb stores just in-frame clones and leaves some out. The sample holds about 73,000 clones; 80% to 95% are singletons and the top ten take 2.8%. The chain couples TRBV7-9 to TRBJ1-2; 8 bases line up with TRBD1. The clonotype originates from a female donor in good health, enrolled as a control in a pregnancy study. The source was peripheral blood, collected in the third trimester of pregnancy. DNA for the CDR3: TGTGCCAGCAGCTTTTCAGGGGGCAAGTTGGGCTACACCTTC. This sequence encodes CASSFSGGKLGYTF.